This section outlines one T cell receptor beta chain sequence together with its context. These data originate in a study of blood T cell repertoires in COVID-19. Across the study: The United States, Italy and Spain were the sources of the acute and convalescent COVID-19 samples. Sources were T cells, B-cell-depleted T cells, or PBMCs; the material itself was cDNA or gDNA.

The V and J ends lost 5 bases and 4 bases respectively, with 9 bases between them. The CDR3 loop spans 12 amino acids. Germline CDR1 and CDR2: SGHTA and FQGNSA. Original analysis: By means of reference gene primer amplification, nucleated cell counts were estimated. Some clones are missing from TCRdb's copy, which holds only in-frame ones; the method was immunoSEQ multiplex PCR. Clone size and V and J calls were adopted from that table, with D and trimming inferred from the DNA. The table lists around 100,000 clones, approximately 91% of them singletons. Sequencing was done on a sample of peripheral blood. This chain connects TRBV7-2 to TRBJ2-7; tentatively, D is TRBD1 (6 bases). The TCR comes from a human donor with active COVID-19. The donor label of this sample is uncertain. The CDR3 spells CASSQGIYEQYF. The CDR3 nucleotides read TGTGCCAGCAGCCAGGGGATTTACGAGCAGTACTTC.